The subject of this entry is one T cell receptor beta chain. This sample was taken from a study of blood T cell repertoires in COVID-19. Study details: Sites in the United States, Italy and Spain provided acute and convalescent COVID-19 samples. Sample material is recorded as cDNA or gDNA derived from T cells, B-cell-depleted T cells, or PBMCs.

Germline V CDR1 and CDR2: MNHEY, SVGAGI. V gave up 6 bases and J gave up 0 bases; unmatched junction bases: 0. This CDR3 has 13 amino acids. In the original processing: Reference gene primer amplification gave nucleated cell count estimates. Clones were read by immunoSEQ multiplex PCR, and TCRdb kept only the in-frame ones, dropping some. The V and J calls and the clone size are those of that table, but D and trimming were determined from the DNA. The sample lists 110,000 or so clones; about 84% were seen once. The receptor's source is a man in his forties or fifties with acute or convalescent COVID-19. Specimen: peripheral blood. This chain uses TRBV6-5 with TRBJ1-1; 8 bases align to TRBD1. Here the CDR3 DNA reads TGTGCCAGCAGCAGGGGGCTGAACACTGAAGCTTTCTTT. Translating it yields CASSRGLNTEAFF.